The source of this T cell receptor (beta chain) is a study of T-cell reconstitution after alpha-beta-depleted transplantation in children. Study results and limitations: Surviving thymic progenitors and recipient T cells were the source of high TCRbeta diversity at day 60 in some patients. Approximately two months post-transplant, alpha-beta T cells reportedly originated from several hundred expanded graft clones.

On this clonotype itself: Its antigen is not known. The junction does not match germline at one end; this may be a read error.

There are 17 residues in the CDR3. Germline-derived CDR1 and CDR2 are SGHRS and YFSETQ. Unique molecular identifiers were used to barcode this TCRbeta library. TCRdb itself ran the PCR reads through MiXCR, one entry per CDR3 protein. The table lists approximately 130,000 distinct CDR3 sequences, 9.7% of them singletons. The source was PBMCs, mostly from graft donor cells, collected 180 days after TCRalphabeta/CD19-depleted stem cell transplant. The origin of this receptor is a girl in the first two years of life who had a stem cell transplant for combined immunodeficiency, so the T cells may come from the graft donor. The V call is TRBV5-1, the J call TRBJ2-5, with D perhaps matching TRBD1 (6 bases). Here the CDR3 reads CSSSPYSKTGDQETQYF. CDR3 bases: TGCTCCAGCAGCCCCTACTCGAAGACAGGCGACCAAGAGACCCAGTACTTC.